The 20 T cell receptor beta chains below all came from one sample that was sequenced in a study of T cells in Graves' hyperthyroidism and ophthalmopathy. Amplification targeted TCR beta CDR3 regions from RNA transcripts. TCR CDR3 regions were first amplified by RT-PCR with HTBI primers. TCRdb re-analysed the multiplex PCR reads in MiXCR, keeping a single row per CDR3 protein. The repertoire holds around 600,000 distinct CDR3 sequences, with 13% to 15% as singletons. Source material: blood. Every receptor here comes from a woman between 18 and 30 years old with Graves' ophthalmopathy.

This clonotype came up many times. V gene TRBV28 combines with J gene TRBJ1-2; tentatively, D is TRBD1 (6 bases). With 10 bases removed from V and 11 bases from J, the gap between germline ends came to 26 bases. CDR3 length equals 14 residues. The germline CDR1 and CDR2 sequences are MDHEN and SYDVKM. The CDR3 sequence: CAIGSDSVVSGYTF. CDR3 sequence (DNA): TGTGCCATCGGATCGGACAGTGTTGTGTCTGGGTACACCTTC.

This clonotype has only a few counts. The chain is built from TRBV6-1 and TRBJ1-4; 8 nucleotides match TRBD1. Germline V gene lookup returns CDR1 MNHNS and CDR2 SASEGT. V shed 5 bases, J shed 0 bases, and the junction held 5 bases outside the gene matches. The CDR3 is 16 amino acids. The CDR3 is CASSLIQGATNEKLFF. CDR3 sequence (DNA): TGTGCCAGCAGTTTGATACAGGGGGCAACTAATGAAAAACTGTTTTTT.

This clonotype was picked up many times. This sequence joins TRBV7-2 and TRBJ1-2; D gene uncertain. Germline CDR1 and CDR2: SGHTA and FQGNSA. The CDR3 length is 14 residues. V was cut by 6 bases and J by 5 bases, with 16 bases left in between. DNA of the CDR3: TGTGCCAGCAGTGCGGACGGCGCGGGGTATGGCTACACCTTC. It is translated as CASSADGAGYGYTF.

The chain has TRBV12-3 or TRBV12-4 and TRBJ2-5; TRBD2 matches at 7 bases. The CDR3 has 13 residues. V gave up 8 bases and J gave up 4 bases; unmatched junction bases: 7. The DNA of the CDR3 is TGTGCCAGCGTGCGCGGGAGTGGAGAGACCCAGTACTTC. Translating it yields CASVRGSGETQYF.

The chain has TRBV6-2 or TRBV6-3 and TRBJ1-1; 7 nucleotides line up with TRBD1. Per germline, CDR1 MNHEY and CDR2 SVGEGT. There are 17 residues in the CDR3. After removal of 6 bases from V and 2 bases from J, the junction contained 15 bases not matched to a gene. This chain's CDR3 is CASRNIYYRGTNTEAFF. The CDR3 DNA follows: TGTGCCAGCAGGAATATATATTACAGGGGAACCAACACTGAAGCTTTCTTT.

At least ten counts were recorded for this clonotype. V is TRBV25-1 and J is TRBJ2-7, with 12 bases matching TRBD1. The CDR3 sequence is 16 residues long. The trim removed 6 bases at V and 4 bases at J, leaving 10 bases unmatched. CDR1 is MGHDK, CDR2 SYGVNS, per germline. CDR3 bases: TGTGCCAGCAGCCCCCAGCGGGACAGGGGGCCTTACGAGCAGTACTTC. Protein: CASSPQRDRGPYEQYF.

This clonotype was seen ten or more times. The chain has TRBV30 and TRBJ2-6; D gene uncertain. Trimming shortened V by 3 bases and J by 2 bases, and 11 bases separated the two germline ends. CDR1 and CDR2 (germline): GTSNPN, SVGIG (reference sequence). The CDR3 extends over 15 amino acids. The CDR3 DNA is TGTGCCTGGAGCCTCACCTCTGCTGGGGCCAACGTCCTGACTTTC. Protein: CAWSLTSAGANVLTF.

This clonotype appeared many times. The chain uses TRBV12-3 or TRBV12-4 and TRBJ2-3, with D unresolved. The CDR3 covers 14 residues. Trimming pared 3 bases from V and 0 bases from J, leaving 7 bases between. CDR3 protein: CASSFLGSTDTQYF. CDR3 sequence (DNA): TGTGCCAGCAGTTTTCTTGGAAGCACAGATACGCAGTATTTT.

The J gene is TRBJ2-1, the V gene TRBV11-2, with TRBD2 matching over 8 bases. The CDR3 extends over 18 amino acids. Losses at the gene ends were 4 bases for V and 2 bases for J; bases not matched to a gene: 13. Germline V gene sequence: CDR1 SGHAT, CDR2 FQNNGV. The CDR3 region has the DNA TGTGCCAGCAGCTCCCGAGGGGGAGTAGCGGGAACCTACAATGAGCAGTTCTTC. This translates into CASSSRGGVAGTYNEQFF.

A few counts support this clonotype. The genes are TRBV4-3 and TRBJ2-7, with 7 positions matching TRBD1. The germline V gene has CDR1 LGHNA and CDR2 YSLEER. Trimming removed 4 bases from V and 2 bases from J; junction bases left unmatched: 8. The CDR3 spans 15 residues. In DNA form, the CDR3 reads TGCGCCAGCAGCCCCCTTTCGGGACAGCCCTACGAGCAGTACTTC. As protein: CASSPLSGQPYEQYF.

This chain connects TRBV24-1 to TRBJ1-2; TRBD1 matches 7 bases. Looked up from germline, CDR1 is KGHDR and CDR2 is SFDVKD. With V trimmed by 4 bases and J by 8 bases, 9 bases remained unmatched. This CDR3 is built from 14 residues. Here the CDR3 reads CATSDGGTVTGYTF. The CDR3 DNA reads as TGTGCCACCAGTGACGGGGGGACAGTAACAGGCTACACCTTC.

This chain connects TRBV28 to TRBJ2-3, with 9 bases matching TRBD1. The germline V gene has CDR1 MDHEN and CDR2 SYDVKM. The CDR3 contains 17 residues. V shed 5 bases and J 0 bases; nucleotides not matched to a gene: 9. The CDR3 DNA sequence: TGTGCCAGCAGTCTTTCTTACAGGGGGCCTAGCACAGATACGCAGTATTTT. This gives the protein CASSLSYRGPSTDTQYF.

This clonotype was seen repeatedly, ten times or more. The CDR3 coding sequence is TGTGCCAGTAGTGGACAGTTTGATGGCTACACCTTC. Protein: CASSGQFDGYTF. The chain carries TRBV19 and TRBJ1-2; possible D gene TRBD1, 6 bases. The CDR3 is 12 residues long. V was shortened by 5 bases and J by 6 bases, with 10 bases between the two germline ends. CDR1 and CDR2 (germline): LNHDA, SQIVND (reference sequence).

At least ten counts were recorded for this clonotype. The chain links TRBV28 to TRBJ2-1; 12 nucleotides line up with TRBD2. The CDR3 has 17 amino acids. Germline trimming cut 6 bases from V and 9 bases from J; bases unmatched to any gene: 15. The germline CDR1 and CDR2 sequences are MDHEN and SYDVKM. The CDR3 DNA follows: TGTGCCAGCAGCCCCGCCGGGGCTAGCGGGAGGGCCGGTGAGCAGTTCTTC. It translates to CASSPAGASGRAGEQFF.

This clonotype was recorded many times. This rearrangement joins TRBV9 to TRBJ2-5; a possible D gene is TRBD2 (5 bases). With 4 bases removed from V and 7 bases from J, the gap between germline ends came to 20 bases. This CDR3 is built from 15 residues. From germline, CDR1 is SGDLS and CDR2 YYNGEE. CDR3 in amino acids: CASSQRENPGWTQYF. The CDR3 region has the DNA TGTGCCAGCAGCCAGAGGGAAAACCCGGGGTGGACCCAGTACTTC.

This rearrangement joins TRBV6-5 to TRBJ2-7, with 10 bases matching TRBD2. Germline V gives CDR1 MNHEY, CDR2 SVGAGI. V trimming: 8 bases; J trimming: 2 bases; junction bases outside the gene matches: 12. The CDR3 extends over 16 amino acids. The CDR3 region is CASGITRSGGPYEQYF. The CDR3 DNA reads TGTGCCAGCGGAATTACTCGTAGCGGGGGGCCCTACGAGCAGTACTTC.

This clonotype was seen a few times. V gene TRBV28 combines with J gene TRBJ2-3; D remains unclear. The CDR3 length is 15 residues. Germline V gene data show CDR1 as MDHEN and CDR2 as SYDVKM. Trimming shortened V by 3 bases and J by 0 bases, and 10 bases separated the two germline ends. The CDR3 spells CASSFPSPSTDTQYF. CDR3 DNA sequence: TGTGCCAGCAGTTTCCCTTCCCCCAGCACAGATACGCAGTATTTT.

This clonotype was seen repeatedly, ten times or more. This chain connects TRBV24-1 to TRBJ2-5, with 8 bases matching TRBD2. Germline-derived CDR1 and CDR2 are KGHDR and SFDVKD. Germline trimming cut 5 bases from V and 1 base from J; bases unmatched to any gene: 11. The CDR3 totals 17 residues. CDR3 nucleotide sequence: TGTGCCACCAGTGTCGGACTAGCTCGAGCCGGCCAAGAGACCCAGTACTTC. Protein product: CATSVGLARAGQETQYF.

CDR3 loop: CASTGALPGLGGYTF. In nucleotides, the CDR3 is TGTGCCAGCACGGGGGCTCTCCCGGGGTTAGGTGGCTACACCTTC. The V and J genes are TRBV12-3 or TRBV12-4 and TRBJ1-2, with TRBD1 as a possible D gene (6 bases). This CDR3 has 15 amino acids. V lost 7 bases and J lost 7, with 22 bases in between.

V gene TRBV5-6 combines with J gene TRBJ2-3, with 9 positions matching TRBD2. This CDR3 spans 16 amino acids. Germline CDR1 is SGHDT and CDR2 is YYEEEE. V gave up 0 bases and J gave up 3 bases; unmatched junction bases: 5. The CDR3 spells CASSLVRAGGTDTQYF. In nucleotides, the CDR3 is TGTGCCAGCAGCTTGGTTCGAGCGGGAGGTACAGATACGCAGTATTTT. The full variable domain, in which reference TRBV5-6 and TRBJ2-3 provide the parts outside the CDR3, is DAGVTQSPTHLIKTRGQQVTLRCSPKSGHDTVSWYQQALGQGPQFIFQYYEEEERQRGNFPDRFSGHQFPNYSSELNVNALLLGDSALYLCASSLVRAGGTDTQYFGPGTRLTVL.